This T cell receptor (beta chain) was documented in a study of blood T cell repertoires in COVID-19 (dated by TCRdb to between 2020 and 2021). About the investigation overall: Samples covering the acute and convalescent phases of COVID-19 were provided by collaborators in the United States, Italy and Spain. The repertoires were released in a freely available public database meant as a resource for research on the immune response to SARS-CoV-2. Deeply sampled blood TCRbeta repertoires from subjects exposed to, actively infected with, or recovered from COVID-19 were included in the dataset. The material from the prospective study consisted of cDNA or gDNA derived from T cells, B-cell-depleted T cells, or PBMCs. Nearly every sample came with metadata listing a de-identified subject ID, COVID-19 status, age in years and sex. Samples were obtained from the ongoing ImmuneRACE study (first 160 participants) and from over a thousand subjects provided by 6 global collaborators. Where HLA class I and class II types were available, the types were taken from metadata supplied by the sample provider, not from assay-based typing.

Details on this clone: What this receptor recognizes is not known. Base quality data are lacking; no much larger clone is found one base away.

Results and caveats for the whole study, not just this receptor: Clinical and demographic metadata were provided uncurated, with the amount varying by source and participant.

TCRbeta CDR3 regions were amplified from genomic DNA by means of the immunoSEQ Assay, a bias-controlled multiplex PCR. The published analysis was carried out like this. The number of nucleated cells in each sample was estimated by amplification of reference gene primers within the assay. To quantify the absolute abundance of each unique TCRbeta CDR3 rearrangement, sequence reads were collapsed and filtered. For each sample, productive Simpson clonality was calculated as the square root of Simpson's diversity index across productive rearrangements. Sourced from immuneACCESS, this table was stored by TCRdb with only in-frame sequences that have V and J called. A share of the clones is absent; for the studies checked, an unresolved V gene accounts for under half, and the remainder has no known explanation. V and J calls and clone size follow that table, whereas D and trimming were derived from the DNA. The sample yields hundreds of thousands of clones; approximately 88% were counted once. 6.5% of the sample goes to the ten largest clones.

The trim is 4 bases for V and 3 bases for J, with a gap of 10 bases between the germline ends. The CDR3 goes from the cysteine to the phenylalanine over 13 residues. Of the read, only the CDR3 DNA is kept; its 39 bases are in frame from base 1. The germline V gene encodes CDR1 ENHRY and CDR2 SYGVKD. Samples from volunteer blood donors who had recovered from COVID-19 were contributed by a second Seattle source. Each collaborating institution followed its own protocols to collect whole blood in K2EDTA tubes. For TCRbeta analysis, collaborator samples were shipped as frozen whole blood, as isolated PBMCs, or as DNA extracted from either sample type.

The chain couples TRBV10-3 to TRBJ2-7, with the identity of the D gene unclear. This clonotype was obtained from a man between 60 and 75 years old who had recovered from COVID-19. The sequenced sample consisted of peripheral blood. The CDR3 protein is CAISGSEIYEQYF. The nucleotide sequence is TGTGCCATCAGTGGCAGTGAAATCTACGAGCAGTACTTC.